This is a list of T cell receptor beta chains from one sample in a study of cytomegalovirus exposure and HLA in healthy donors. Using immunoSEQ multiplex PCR, the repertoire was profiled, and TCRdb retains in-frame clones only, with some absent. This table holds around 160,000 clones, around 79% found once. Sequencing was carried out using PBMCs. These receptors were collected from a man between 40 and 49 years old in good health and CMV-seropositive. The CDR3 runs from the conserved cysteine through the conserved F or W. Each record gives: clone size, D gene, V gene, J gene, CDR3 DNA, CDR3 protein. The D gene is left open where the match is weak. Part of the rows lack a size; the others show once, few, many or a class for expanded clones.

NA	NA	TRBV21-1	TRBJ1-5	TGTGCCAGCAGCACTTCGGCCAGGGATAGCAATCAGCCCCAGCATTTT	CASSTSARDSNQPQHF
NA	TRBD2	TRBV11-3	TRBJ2-2	TGTGCCAGCAGCCTTAGCGGGAGTAACACCGGGGAGCTGTTTTTT	CASSLSGSNTGELFF
NA	TRBD2	TRBV19	TRBJ2-2	TGTGCCAGTAGTATTTATGGGACTATGAACACCGGGGAGCTGTTTTTT	CASSIYGTMNTGELFF
NA	NA	TRBV30	TRBJ1-3	TGTGCCTGGACGCGGGGGAGAAACACCATATATTTT	CAWTRGRNTIYF
NA	TRBD1	TRBV19	TRBJ1-5	TGTGCCAGTAGTAGGATGACAGGGGAGGGCAATCAGCCCCAGCATTTT	CASSRMTGEGNQPQHF
NA	NA	TRBV4-1	TRBJ2-7	TGCGCCAGCAGCCAAGCCCGGACTACAAACGAGCAGTACTTC	CASSQARTTNEQYF
NA	TRBD1	TRBV28	TRBJ2-1	TGTGCCAGCAGTACCCGGAAGGGGGCTTGGACTGAGCAGTTCTTC	CASSTRKGAWTEQFF
NA	TRBD1	TRBV28	TRBJ1-5	TGTGCCAGCAGTTTTTCGACAGGGCAGCATTTT	CASSFSTGQHF
NA	NA	TRBV6-5	TRBJ2-5	TGTGCCAGCAGTTACCGGGGAACCCAGTACTTC	CASSYRGTQYF
NA	NA	TRBV5-5	TRBJ1-5	TGTGCCAGCAGCTTGTCCCCCCGAGGCAATCAGCCCCAGCATTTT	CASSLSPRGNQPQHF
NA	NA	TRBV30	TRBJ2-6	TGTGCCTGGAGTGTACAGGCCGGGGCCAACGTCCTGACTTTC	CAWSVQAGANVLTF
NA	NA	TRBV6-5	TRBJ1-1	TGTGCCAGCAGTTACGTGGGGGAGGGCACTGAAGCTTTCTTT	CASSYVGEGTEAFF
NA	TRBD1	TRBV7-9	TRBJ2-2	TGTGCCAGCAGCATTGGGACAGCGAACACCGGGGAGCTGTTTTTT	CASSIGTANTGELFF
NA	NA	TRBV10-2	TRBJ2-4	TGCGCCAGCAGAGAGGCCGGGAGCTTAGCTCAGTACTTC	CASREAGSLAQYF
NA	TRBD1	TRBV30	TRBJ1-2	TGTGCCAGAAACACAGGGGGCTACTATGGCTACACCTTC	CARNTGGYYGYTF
NA	TRBD2	TRBV11-1	TRBJ2-1	TGTGCCAGCAGAGCTTTAATAGCGGGAGTGAATGAGCAGTTCTTC	CASRALIAGVNEQFF
NA	NA	TRBV7-3	TRBJ2-1	TGTGCCAGCAGCCACTCTCATCGCAGGAACAATGAGCAGTTCTTC	CASSHSHRRNNEQFF
NA	NA	TRBV5-6	TRBJ1-4	TGTGCCAGCGGAGAGGGCGGGGGCTATCTTCCTCAACTGTTTTTT	CASGEGGGYLPQLFF
NA	TRBD1	TRBV30	TRBJ1-5	TGTGCCTGGAGTGTCGACAGGGGGTCTAATAGCAATCAGCCCCAGCATTTT	CAWSVDRGSNSNQPQHF
NA	TRBD1	TRBV10-3	TRBJ1-5	TGTGCCATCAAGGGGACAGGTAATCAGCCCCAGCATTTT	CAIKGTGNQPQHF
NA	NA	TRBV21-1	TRBJ2-6	TGTGCCAGCAGAGAGGCCCGGACAGGGAACTTAGCTGGGGCCAACGTCCTGACTTTC	CASREARTGNLAGANVLTF
few	NA	TRBV5-6	TRBJ1-2	TGTGCCAGCAGCTTTGGTGAGAGAGCTAACTATGGCTACACCTTC	CASSFGERANYGYTF
NA	NA	TRBV29-1	TRBJ2-5	TGCAGCGTTGTCTGGACATCGGGAGAGACCCAGTACTTC	CSVVWTSGETQYF
NA	NA	TRBV2	TRBJ2-7	TGTGCCAGCAGTGAGGGGAGCTCCTACGAGCAGTACTTC	CASSEGSSYEQYF
NA	NA	TRBV5-6	TRBJ1-3	TGTGCCAGCAGCCTACGGGATGAGGGAAACACCATATATTTT	CASSLRDEGNTIYF
NA	NA	TRBV4-1	TRBJ2-4	TGCGCCAGCAGCGGACTATTGTTAGCCAAAAACATTCAGTACTTC	CASSGLLLAKNIQYF
NA	TRBD1	TRBV18	TRBJ1-1	TGTGCCAGCTCGGCGGGACAGACGAACACTGAAGCTTTCTTT	CASSAGQTNTEAFF